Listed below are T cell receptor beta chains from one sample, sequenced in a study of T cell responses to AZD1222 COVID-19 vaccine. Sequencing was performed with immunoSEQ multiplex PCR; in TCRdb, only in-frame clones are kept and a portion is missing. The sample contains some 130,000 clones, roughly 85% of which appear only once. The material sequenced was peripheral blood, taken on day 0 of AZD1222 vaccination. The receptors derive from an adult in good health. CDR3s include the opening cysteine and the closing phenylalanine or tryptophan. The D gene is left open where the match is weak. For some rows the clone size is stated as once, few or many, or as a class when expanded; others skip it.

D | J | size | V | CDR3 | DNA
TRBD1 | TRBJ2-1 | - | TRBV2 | CASRPGTGGYNEQFF | TGTGCCAGCAGACCCGGGACAGGGGGCTACAATGAGCAGTTCTTC
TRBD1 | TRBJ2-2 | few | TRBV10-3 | CAISQTGTGNTGELFF | TGTGCCATCAGCCAAACCGGGACAGGGAACACCGGGGAGCTGTTTTTT
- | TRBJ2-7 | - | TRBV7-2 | CASSRNRNSYEQYF | TGTGCCAGCAGCAGAAACCGGAACTCCTACGAGCAGTACTTC
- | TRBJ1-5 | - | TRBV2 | CASIRNSNQPQHF | TGTGCCAGCATTCGCAATAGCAATCAGCCCCAGCATTTT
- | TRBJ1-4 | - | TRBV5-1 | CASRTLREEKLFF | TGCGCCAGCAGGACCCTCAGAGAAGAAAAACTGTTTTTT
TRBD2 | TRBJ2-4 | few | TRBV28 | CASSLGLAGGVNIQYF | TGTGCCAGCAGTTTAGGACTAGCGGGGGGTGTAAACATTCAGTACTTC
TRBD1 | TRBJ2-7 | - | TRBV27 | CARGQGPGEQYF | TGTGCCAGGGGACAGGGGCCGGGAGAGCAGTACTTC
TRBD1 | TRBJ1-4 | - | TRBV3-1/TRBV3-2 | CATQTGTGGPNEKLFF | TGTGCCACCCAAACCGGGACAGGGGGCCCTAATGAAAAACTGTTTTTT
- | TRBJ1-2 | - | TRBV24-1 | CATSDGEDYGYTF | TGTGCCACCAGTGACGGGGAGGACTATGGCTACACCTTC
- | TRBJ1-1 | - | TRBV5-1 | CASRFQSLDTEAFF | TGCGCCAGCAGATTCCAAAGCCTTGACACTGAAGCTTTCTTT
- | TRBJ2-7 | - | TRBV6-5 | CASASGRRVVSEQYF | TGTGCCAGCGCAAGCGGGCGGCGGGTGGTATCCGAGCAGTACTTC
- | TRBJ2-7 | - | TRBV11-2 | CASSLVGVGGAEQYF | TGTGCCAGCAGCTTAGTCGGGGTAGGGGGTGCCGAGCAGTACTTC
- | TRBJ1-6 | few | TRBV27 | CASSFWGDNSPLHF | TGTGCCAGCAGTTTCTGGGGGGATAATTCACCCCTCCACTTT
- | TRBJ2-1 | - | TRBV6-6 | CASSYGGEQFF | TGTGCCAGCAGTTACGGGGGTGAGCAGTTCTTC
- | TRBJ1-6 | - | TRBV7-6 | CASSLTRTDNSPLHF | TGTGCCAGCAGCTTGACGAGGACGGACAACTCACCCCTCCACTTT
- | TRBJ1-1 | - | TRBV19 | CASLRNTEAFF | TGTGCCAGTCTAAGGAACACTGAAGCTTTCTTT
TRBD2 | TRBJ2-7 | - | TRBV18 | CASSELAGNEQYF | TGTGCCAGCTCAGAACTAGCGGGGAACGAGCAGTACTTC
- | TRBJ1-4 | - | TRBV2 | CASSGTRPGEKLFF | TGTGCCAGCAGTGGCACTAGACCTGGTGAAAAACTGTTTTTT
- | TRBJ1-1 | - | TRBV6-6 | CASSYRGGNTEAFF | TGTGCCAGCAGTTACCGGGGGGGAAACACTGAAGCTTTCTTT
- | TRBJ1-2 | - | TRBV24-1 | CATSQFGANGYTF | TGTGCCACCAGCCAGTTCGGAGCGAATGGCTACACCTTC
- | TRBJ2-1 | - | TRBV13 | CASSLVQRGEQFF | TGTGCCAGCAGCTTAGTTCAGAGGGGCGAGCAGTTCTTC
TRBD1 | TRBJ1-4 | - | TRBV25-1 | CASSELMMGQGGAKLFF | TGTGCCAGCAGTGAATTAATGATGGGACAGGGAGGAGCAAAACTGTTTTTT
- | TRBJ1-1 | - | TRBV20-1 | CSASSQGLWGNTEAFF | TGCAGTGCCAGTTCCCAAGGCTTGTGGGGGAACACTGAAGCTTTCTTT
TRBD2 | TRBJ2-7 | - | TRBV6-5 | CASRIAGTYYEQYF | TGTGCCAGCAGGATAGCGGGGACCTACTACGAGCAGTACTTC
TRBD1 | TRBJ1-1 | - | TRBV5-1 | CASSLEQGRNTEAFF | TGCGCCAGCAGCTTGGAACAGGGGAGGAACACTGAAGCTTTCTTT
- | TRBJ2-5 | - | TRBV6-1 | CASSEGRGAEETQYF | TGTGCCAGCAGTGAAGGCAGGGGGGCCGAAGAGACCCAGTACTTC
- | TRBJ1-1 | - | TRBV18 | CASSPPSRGHTEAFF | TGTGCCAGCTCACCCCCTAGTCGGGGACACACTGAAGCTTTCTTT